This TCR beta chain was documented in a study of T cells in Graves' hyperthyroidism and ophthalmopathy. This clonotype came up many times. No antigen is known for it. Whole-study results and caveats: The blood repertoire included most of the expanded thyroid clonotypes above 0.001.

Regions amplified from RNA transcripts were the TCR beta CDR3 regions. First-round RT-PCR targeting the TCR CDR3 was performed with the HTBI primer set. Each CDR3 protein is one row after TCRdb ran MiXCR on the multiplex PCR reads. The profile shows fewer than 650,000 distinct CDR3 sequences, about 14% of them singletons. The CDR3 length is 15 residues. CDR1 is LGHDT, CDR2 YNNKEL, per germline (reference sequence). Trimming removed 4 bases at V and 0 bases at J, with 9 bases between. Isolation of PBMCs was performed on around 9.3 ml fresh peripheral blood. Sequenced: blood. The clonotype was recovered from a young woman with Graves' ophthalmopathy. This chain uses TRBV3-1 with TRBJ1-4; D is ambiguous. The CDR3 nucleotides are TGTGCCAGCAGCCCAACAGAAGCAACTAATGAAAAACTGTTTTTT. Translating it yields CASSPTEATNEKLFF.